Below are 30 T cell receptor beta chains sequenced from a single sample in a study of blood T cell repertoires in COVID-19. Measured with immunoSEQ multiplex PCR; TCRdb has only the in-frame clones, and not every one. The top ten hold 3% to 4% of the sample, which has hundreds of thousands of clones, approximately 79% seen once. The sample was peripheral blood. The source is a woman aged 40 to 49 with active or convalescent COVID-19.

The rearrangement links TRBV19 to TRBJ1-3; the D gene is possibly TRBD1 (6 bases). The germline gives CDR1 LNHDA, CDR2 SQIVND (reference sequence). V lost 6 bases, J lost 3 bases, and 15 bases lay in between. This CDR3 comprises 15 residues. CDR3 nucleotide sequence: TGTGCCAGTAGCCAATATACAGGGAGTGGAAACACCATATATTTT. It yields the protein CASSQYTGSGNTIYF.

The chain carries TRBV14 and TRBJ2-7; 10 bases match TRBD1. This CDR3 comprises 14 residues. J gave up 3 bases and V 4 bases, and 3 bases lay outside the gene matches. CDR1 and CDR2 (germline): SGHDN, FVKESK. The DNA of the CDR3 is TGTGCCAGCAGCCCCGGGACAGGGGTCTACGAGCAGTACTTC. Translation gives CASSPGTGVYEQYF. The entire variable domain, with the rest obtained from reference TRBV14 and TRBJ2-7, is as follows: EAGVTQFPSHSVIEKGQTVTLRCDPISGHDNLYWYRRVMGKEIKFLLHFVKESKQDESGMPNNRFLAERTGGTYSTLKVQPAELEDSGVYFCASSPGTGVYEQYFGPGTRLTVT.

J is TRBJ1-2 and V is TRBV6-5; 7 nucleotides match TRBD1. V trimming: 10 bases; J trimming: 3 bases; junction bases outside the gene matches: 5. Germline V CDR1 and CDR2: MNHEY, SVGAGI. The CDR3 extends over 12 amino acids. The CDR3 protein is CATRQGDYGYTF. In nucleotides, the CDR3 is TGTGCCACCAGACAGGGAGACTATGGCTACACCTTC.

V gene TRBV27 combines with J gene TRBJ1-1; 7 bases map to TRBD1. The CDR3 is 14 amino acids. Unmatched junction bases numbered 6, after V lost 3 bases and J lost 5 bases. Germline V lookup: CDR1 MNHEY, CDR2 SMNVEV (reference sequence). CDR3 in DNA: TGTGCCAGCAGTTTTTTGACAGGGAGGACTGAAGCTTTCTTT. Translation: CASSFLTGRTEAFF.

V gene TRBV28 combines with J gene TRBJ2-2; D remains ambiguous. CDR3 length: 14 amino acids. Germline V gives CDR1 MDHEN, CDR2 SYDVKM. Between the trimmed V and J ends, which lost 2 bases and 1 base, there was a span of 5 bases. CDR3 region: CASSLPGNTGELFF. Written as DNA, the CDR3 is TGTGCCAGCAGTTTACCCGGGAACACCGGGGAGCTGTTTTTT.

The DNA of the CDR3 is TGTGCCAGCAGTTTTCCACAGGGGGCTCCTTTGGACACTGAAGCTTTCTTT. Amino acids: CASSFPQGAPLDTEAFF. This chain connects TRBV28 to TRBJ1-1, with 9 bases lining up with TRBD1. Germline CDR1 reads MDHEN; CDR2 reads SYDVKM. Trimming at V came to 3 bases and at J to 3 bases, leaving 11 bases not matched to a gene. This CDR3 spans 17 amino acids.

This sequence joins TRBV27 and TRBJ1-1; D possibly corresponds to TRBD1 (6 bases). In germline, CDR1 is MNHEY, CDR2 SMNVEV (reference sequence). V lost 0 bases and J 1 base, leaving 12 bases between the germline ends. This CDR3 is 16 amino acids long. CDR3 nucleotide sequence: TGTGCCAGCAGTTTATCCGGACAGACATCGAACACTGAAGCTTTCTTT. Protein product: CASSLSGQTSNTEAFF.

The chain is built from TRBV7-9 and TRBJ2-3; 7 nucleotides agree with TRBD2. Unmatched junction bases numbered 17, after V lost 5 bases and J lost 6 bases. This CDR3 has 17 amino acids. Germline V gene lookup returns CDR1 SEHNR and CDR2 FQNEAQ (reference sequence). CDR3 region: CASSPLGRGPLGDTQYF. The CDR3 bases are TGTGCCAGCAGCCCCCTTGGGAGGGGTCCTCTGGGGGATACGCAGTATTTT.

The rearrangement uses TRBV30 and TRBJ1-2, with D uncertain. Germline values: CDR1 GTSNPN, CDR2 SVGIG (reference sequence). V lost 2 bases to trimming and J lost 7 bases, with 14 bases between them. The CDR3 is made up of 13 amino acids. The CDR3 protein is CAWSLIGSAGYTF. As DNA, the CDR3 is TGTGCCTGGAGTCTAATAGGGAGCGCTGGCTACACCTTC.

V is TRBV5-1 and J is TRBJ1-1; D is possibly TRBD1 (5 bases). The CDR3 is 15 amino acids. Germline CDR1 SGHRS, CDR2 YFSETQ. The V end was cut by 0 bases, the J end by 0 bases, with 9 bases between. In nucleotides, the CDR3 is TGCGCCAGCAGCTTGGAAACAGGCGTGAACACTGAAGCTTTCTTT. Translated, it gives CASSLETGVNTEAFF.

V usage is TRBV10-3 and J usage is TRBJ1-1, with a weak D call TRBD1 (6 bases). The germline V and J ends were trimmed by 7 bases and 3 bases, with 18 bases remaining between them. The germline V gene encodes CDR1 ENHRY and CDR2 SYGVKD. The CDR3 totals 15 residues. The CDR3 protein is CAITSDRGADTEAFF. As DNA, the CDR3 is TGTGCCATCACAAGTGATCGGGGGGCGGACACTGAAGCTTTCTTT.

The CDR3 coding sequence is TGTGCCAGCAGCTTGGCTCACAGGGGAGGCACAGATACGCAGTATTTT. It yields the protein CASSLAHRGGTDTQYF. The gene calls are TRBV5-5 and TRBJ2-3; TRBD1 aligns across 7 bases. This CDR3 is built from 16 residues. V lost 0 bases, J lost 1 base, and 5 bases stayed unmatched. From germline, CDR1 is SGHKS and CDR2 YYEKEE (reference sequence).

CDR3 sequence: CASSLTGDGATNEKLFF. The CDR3 bases are TGTGCCAGCAGTCTGACAGGGGATGGCGCAACTAATGAAAAACTGTTTTTT. The chain carries TRBV2 and TRBJ1-4; 8 bases are shared with TRBD1. Germline-derived CDR1 and CDR2 are SNHLY and FYNNEI. CDR3 length: 17 residues. The V segment lost 5 bases and the J segment 0 bases; nucleotides outside the gene matches: 8.

J is TRBJ1-5 and V is TRBV18; D is uncertain. The V gene's germline CDR1 is KGHSH and CDR2 LQKENI. V dropped 9 bases and J dropped 1 base, with 10 bases sitting between them. CDR3 size: 13 residues. This chain's CDR3 is CASQRESNQPQHF. In nucleotides, the CDR3 is TGTGCCAGTCAACGGGAAAGCAATCAGCCCCAGCATTTT.

V gene TRBV3-1 (or the pseudogene TRBV3-2) combines with J gene TRBJ1-1; TRBD1 aligns across 7 bases. In germline, CDR1 is LGHDT, CDR2 YNNKEL (reference sequence). With V trimmed by 3 bases and J by 9 bases, 4 bases remained unmatched. There are 12 residues in the CDR3. This chain's CDR3 is CASSQGQSKAFF. The CDR3, as DNA: TGTGCCAGCAGCCAGGGACAGAGCAAAGCTTTCTTT.

V gene TRBV24-1 combines with J gene TRBJ1-5; 10 nucleotides match TRBD1. CDR3 length: 16 amino acids. Germline lookup yields CDR1 KGHDR and CDR2 SFDVKD. V was pared by 4 bases and J by 3 bases, with 5 bases of the junction left unmatched. CDR3 sequence reads: CATSEGTGAFNQPQHF. In DNA form, the CDR3 reads TGTGCCACCAGTGAAGGGACAGGGGCTTTCAATCAGCCCCAGCATTTT.

V usage is TRBV19 and J usage is TRBJ2-5, with a weak D call TRBD2 (5 bases). Trimming cost V 3 bases and J 4 bases, with 12 bases left between them. CDR3 size: 14 residues. Looked up from germline, CDR1 is LNHDA and CDR2 is SQIVND (reference sequence). CDR3 protein: CASSIGPSGETQYF. In DNA form, the CDR3 reads TGTGCCAGTAGTATTGGGCCAAGCGGAGAGACCCAGTACTTC. The full variable domain, in which reference TRBV19 and TRBJ2-5 provide the parts outside the CDR3, is DGGITQSPKYLFRKEGQNVTLSCEQNLNHDAMYWYRQDPGQGLRLIYYSQIVNDFQKGDIAEGYSVSREKKESFPLTVTSAQKNPTAFYLCASSIGPSGETQYFGPGTRLLVL.

V and J are TRBV19 and TRBJ1-5; TRBD1 is a possible D gene (6 bases). Germline V lookup: CDR1 LNHDA, CDR2 SQIVND (reference sequence). The CDR3 runs to 15 residues. Trimming shortened V by 6 bases and J by 0 bases, and 12 bases separated the two germline ends. CDR3 sequence: CASSKNRDSNQPQHF. The CDR3 DNA follows: TGTGCCAGTAGCAAAAACAGGGATAGCAATCAGCCCCAGCATTTT.

The rearrangement joins TRBV4-1 to TRBJ2-5; D unclear. The V end lost 4 bases, the J end lost 5 bases, and 11 bases lay between the germline ends. Per the germline V gene, CDR1 is MGHRA and CDR2 is YSYEKL. This CDR3 is 13 amino acids long. The CDR3 DNA follows: TGCGCCAGCAGCCTCGTACTCCTGGAGACCCAGTACTTC. Translating gives CASSLVLLETQYF.

The rearrangement uses TRBV7-9 and TRBJ1-2; no clear D. Germline-derived CDR1 and CDR2 are SEHNR and FQNEAQ (reference sequence). Trimming stripped 8 bases from V and 6 bases from J, with 13 bases between. The CDR3 runs 12 residues. The CDR3 protein is CASAGREDGYTF. The CDR3 nucleotides read TGTGCCAGCGCCGGGAGAGAGGATGGCTACACCTTC. Drawing the rest from reference TRBV7-9 and TRBJ1-2, the complete variable domain is DTGVSQNPRHKITKRGQNVTFRCDPISEHNRLYWYRQTLGQGPEFLTYFQNEAQLEKSRLLSDRFSAERPKGSFSTLEIQRTEQGDSAMYLCASAGREDGYTFGSGTRLTVV.

There are a few counts of this clone. The V and J genes are TRBV5-8 and TRBJ2-1; 8 bases are a match to TRBD1. Germline CDR1 is SGHTS and CDR2 is YDEGEE. This CDR3 has 15 residues. Trimming took 0 bases from V and 2 from J; bases not matched to a gene: 1. The CDR3 coding sequence is TGTGCCAGCAGCTTGGGACAGGGGACCTACAATGAGCAGTTCTTC. Its protein is CASSLGQGTYNEQFF.

The chain carries TRBV27 and TRBJ2-3; 7 positions agree with TRBD1. The V and J ends lost 2 bases and 4 bases, in that order; junction bases with no gene match: 6. The CDR3 is 15 residues long. Germline V CDR1 and CDR2: MNHEY, SMNVEV (reference sequence). CDR3 loop: CASSLHSDRPDTQYF. DNA of the CDR3: TGTGCCAGCAGTTTACATTCGGACAGGCCAGATACGCAGTATTTT.

The V and J genes are TRBV10-3 and TRBJ2-5; a possible D gene is TRBD2 (5 bases). The ends were cut back, 3 bases at V and 2 bases at J, with 13 bases in the middle. Germline loops: CDR1 ENHRY, CDR2 SYGVKD. This CDR3 is built from 15 residues. CDR3 sequence reads: CAISEGAESQETQYF. CDR3 DNA: TGTGCCATCAGTGAAGGAGCGGAGTCACAAGAGACCCAGTACTTC.

CDR3 in amino acids: CASTRDREGNQPQHF. CDR3 in DNA: TGTGCCAGTACCCGAGACAGGGAAGGCAATCAGCCCCAGCATTTT. The chain recombines TRBV19 with TRBJ1-5, with 7 nucleotides matching TRBD1. The V segment lost 7 bases and the J segment 2 bases; nucleotides outside the gene matches: 8. The germline V gene has CDR1 LNHDA and CDR2 SQIVND (reference sequence). The length of the CDR3 is 15 residues.

CDR3 region: CASRLIRGGYNEQFF. In DNA form, the CDR3 reads TGTGCCAGCAGACTAATCCGGGGGGGCTACAATGAGCAGTTCTTC. V gene TRBV7-2 combines with J gene TRBJ2-1; 8 positions agree with TRBD2. Trimming at V came to 6 bases and at J to 3 bases, leaving 7 bases not matched to a gene. Germline assignment: CDR1 SGHTA and CDR2 FQGNSA. The CDR3 spans 15 residues.

The chain employs TRBV19 and TRBJ2-3, with 9 bases that match TRBD2. The CDR3 spans 20 residues. J lost 0 bases, V lost 4 bases, and 17 bases had no gene match. CDR1 and CDR2 (germline): LNHDA, SQIVND (reference sequence). The DNA for the CDR3 is TGTGCCAGTAGTACTCAAGGGATAGCGGGGGCCCTTAAGAGCACAGATACGCAGTATTTT. Translation: CASSTQGIAGALKSTDTQYF. Using reference TRBV19 and TRBJ2-3 for the parts outside the CDR3, the full variable domain is DGGITQSPKYLFRKEGQNVTLSCEQNLNHDAMYWYRQDPGQGLRLIYYSQIVNDFQKGDIAEGYSVSREKKESFPLTVTSAQKNPTAFYLCASSTQGIAGALKSTDTQYFGPGTRLTVL.

J is TRBJ1-1 and V is TRBV12-2; the table's D call, TRBD1, has no DNA check behind it. TRBV12-2 is a pseudogene segment. The CDR3 extends over 19 amino acids. The CDR3 DNA reads TGTGCAAGTCGCATCCGCGCAACCGGGACAGGGGGCGGGAGGGCTGAAGCTTTCTTT. Encoded protein: CASRIRATGTGGGRAEAFF.

The chain has TRBV14 and TRBJ1-1, with D hard to call. V was trimmed by 1 base and J by 1 base, leaving 10 bases between them. Germline V gene data show CDR1 as SGHDN and CDR2 as FVKESK. The CDR3 runs to 15 residues. CDR3 nucleotides: TGTGCCAGCAGCCAAGGGGCCAGCGGGAACACTGAAGCTTTCTTT. Protein: CASSQGASGNTEAFF.

The chain carries TRBV2 and TRBJ2-2; 10 positions agree with TRBD2. CDR1 SNHLY and CDR2 FYNNEI come from the germline V gene. This CDR3 is built from 19 residues. V dropped 3 bases and J dropped 1; count of bases not matched to a gene: 11. The CDR3: CASSDDNWRLAGNTGELFF. The CDR3 DNA sequence: TGTGCCAGCAGTGATGATAATTGGAGACTAGCGGGGAACACCGGGGAGCTGTTTTTT.

V usage is TRBV4-2 and J usage is TRBJ2-1; 10 positions match TRBD2. V lost 1 base to trimming and J lost 3 bases; unmatched junction nucleotides: 3. CDR3 length equals 16 residues. CDR1 is LGHNA, CDR2 YNFKEQ, per germline. The CDR3: CASSQALAGDYNEQFF. The CDR3 DNA follows: TGTGCCAGCAGCCAAGCGCTAGCGGGGGACTACAATGAGCAGTTCTTC.